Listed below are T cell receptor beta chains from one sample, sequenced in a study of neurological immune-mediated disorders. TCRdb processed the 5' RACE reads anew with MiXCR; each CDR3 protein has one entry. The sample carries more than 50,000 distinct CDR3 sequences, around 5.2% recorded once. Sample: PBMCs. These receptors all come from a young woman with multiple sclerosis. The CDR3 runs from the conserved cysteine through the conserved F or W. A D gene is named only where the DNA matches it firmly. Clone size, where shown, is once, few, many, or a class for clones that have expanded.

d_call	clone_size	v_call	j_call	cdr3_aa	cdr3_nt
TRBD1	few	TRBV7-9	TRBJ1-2	CASSPTGGANNYGYTF	TGTGCCAGCAGCCCCACAGGGGGCGCGAATAACTATGGCTACACCTTC
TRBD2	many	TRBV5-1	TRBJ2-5	CASSNLAGGKSRETQYF	TGCGCCAGCAGTAACCTAGCGGGGGGCAAATCCCGGGAGACCCAGTACTTC
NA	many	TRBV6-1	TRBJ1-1	CASSEYLNTEAFF	TGTGCCAGCAGTGAATACCTGAACACTGAAGCTTTCTTT
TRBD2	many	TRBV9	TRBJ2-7	CASSASGGAAYEQYF	TGTGCCAGCAGCGCTAGCGGGGGGGCTGCTTACGAGCAGTACTTC
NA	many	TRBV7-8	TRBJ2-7	CASSSTAGAQYEQYF	TGTGCCAGCAGCTCAACCGCCGGGGCTCAATACGAGCAGTACTTC
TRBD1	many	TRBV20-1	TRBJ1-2	CSARLGTGGSYGYTF	TGCAGTGCTAGACTGGGGACAGGGGGCTCCTATGGCTACACCTTC
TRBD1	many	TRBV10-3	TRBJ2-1	CAISESGQGNYNEQFF	TGTGCCATCAGTGAGTCGGGACAGGGAAACTACAATGAGCAGTTCTTC
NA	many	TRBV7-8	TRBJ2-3	CASSAWNKGQDTQYF	TGTGCCAGCAGCGCCTGGAACAAAGGTCAGGATACGCAGTATTTT
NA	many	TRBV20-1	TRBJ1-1	CSASKGMGGEAFF	TGCAGTGCTAGTAAGGGGATGGGGGGTGAAGCTTTCTTT
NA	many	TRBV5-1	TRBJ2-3	CASSLAQRIEDTQYF	TGCGCCAGCAGCTTGGCACAGAGGATAGAAGATACGCAGTATTTT
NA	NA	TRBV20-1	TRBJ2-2	CSARKVGNTGELFF	TGCAGTGCTAGGAAAGTAGGAAACACCGGGGAGCTGTTTTTT
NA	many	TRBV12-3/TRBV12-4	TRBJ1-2	CASSLKGRSYGYTF	TGTGCCAGCAGTTTGAAGGGGCGCAGCTATGGCTACACCTTC
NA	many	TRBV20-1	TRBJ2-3	CSAVRTSTDTQYF	TGCAGTGCGGTCAGAACCTCCACAGATACGCAGTATTTT
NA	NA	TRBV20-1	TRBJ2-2	CSARALGHTGELFF	TGCAGTGCTAGGGCGTTGGGGCACACCGGGGAGCTGTTTTTT
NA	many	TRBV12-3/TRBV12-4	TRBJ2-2	CASTSGTGELFF	TGTGCCAGCACGTCCGGCACCGGGGAGCTGTTTTTT
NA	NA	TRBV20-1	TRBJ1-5	CSATGTINQPQHF	TGCAGTGCCACCGGGACAATCAATCAGCCCCAGCATTTT
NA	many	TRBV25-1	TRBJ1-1	CASRRFTEAFF	TGTGCCAGCAGACGGTTCACTGAAGCTTTCTTT
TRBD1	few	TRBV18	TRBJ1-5	CASSPPGTVPVPGGLGFVQPQHF	TGTGCCAGCTCACCACCGGGGACAGTCCCGGTCCCAGGGGGCCTTGGGTTCGTTCAGCCCCAGCATTTT
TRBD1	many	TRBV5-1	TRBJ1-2	CASSLGGTGGEGYTF	TGCGCCAGCAGCTTGGGGGGGACAGGGGGAGAAGGCTACACCTTC
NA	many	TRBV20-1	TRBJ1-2	CSARETGSYGYTF	TGCAGTGCTAGAGAAACAGGGTCATATGGCTACACCTTC
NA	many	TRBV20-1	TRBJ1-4	CSPRSPTIKGEKLFF	TGCAGTCCTCGGAGTCCGACAATAAAGGGGGAAAAACTGTTTTTT
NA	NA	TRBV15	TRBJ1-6	CATSPRTGHSPLNF	TGTGCCACATCGCCGCGGACGGGCCATTCACCCCTCAACTTT
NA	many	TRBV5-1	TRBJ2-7	CASSGGGSTYEQYF	TGCGCCAGCAGCGGCGGCGGATCAACCTACGAGCAGTACTTC
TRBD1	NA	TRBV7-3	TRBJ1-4	CASSLMGGTDEKLFF	TGTGCCAGCAGCTTAATGGGGGGGACAGATGAAAAACTGTTTTTT
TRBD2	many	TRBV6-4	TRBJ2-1	CASSESGGSYNEQFF	TGTGCCAGCAGTGAAAGCGGGGGCTCCTACAATGAGCAGTTCTTC
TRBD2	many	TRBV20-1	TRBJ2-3	CSARNPSGGSTDTQYF	TGCAGTGCTAGAAATCCCAGCGGGGGTAGCACAGATACGCAGTATTTT
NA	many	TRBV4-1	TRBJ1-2	CASSQVRPSNYGYTF	TGCGCCAGCAGCCAAGTGAGACCTTCTAACTATGGCTACACCTTC
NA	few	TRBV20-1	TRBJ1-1	CSATQMRTEAFF	TGCAGTGCTACTCAGATGCGCACTGAAGCTTTCTTT
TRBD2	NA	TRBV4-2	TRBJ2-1	CASSLGTSGGTFYNEQFF	TGTGCCAGCAGCCTTGGGACTAGCGGGGGGACCTTCTACAATGAGCAGTTCTTC
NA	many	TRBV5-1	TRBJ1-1	CASREGNTEAFF	TGCGCCAGCAGGGAGGGGAACACTGAAGCTTTCTTT
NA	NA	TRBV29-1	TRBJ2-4	CSVGAGDIRTGKNIQYF	TGCAGCGTTGGGGCTGGTGACATCCGAACGGGCAAAAACATTCAGTACTTC
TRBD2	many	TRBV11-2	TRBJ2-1	CASSSRTSGGMDEQFF	TGTGCCAGCAGCTCCCGGACTAGCGGGGGGATGGATGAGCAGTTCTTC
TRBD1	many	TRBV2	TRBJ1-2	CASEKQGIYGYTF	TGTGCCAGCGAAAAACAGGGGATCTATGGCTACACCTTC
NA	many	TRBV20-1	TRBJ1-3	CSARTTGLHGNTIYF	TGCAGTGCTAGGACGACAGGCTTACATGGAAACACCATATATTTT
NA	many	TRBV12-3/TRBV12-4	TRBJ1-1	CASSFHLAFF	TGTGCCAGCAGCTTCCATCTCGCTTTCTTT
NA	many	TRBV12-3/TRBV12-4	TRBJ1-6	CASSFLHLSSPLHF	TGTGCCAGCAGTTTTTTACATCTGAGTTCACCCCTCCACTTT
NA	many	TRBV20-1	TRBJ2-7	CSAAEPGGEQYF	TGCAGTGCGGCCGAGCCGGGCGGCGAGCAGTACTTC
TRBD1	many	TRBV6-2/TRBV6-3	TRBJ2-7	CASSYPGQKTYEQYF	TGTGCCAGCAGTTACCCGGGACAGAAAACCTACGAGCAGTACTTC
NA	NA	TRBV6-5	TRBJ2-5	CADETQYF	TGTGCCGACGAGACCCAGTACTTC
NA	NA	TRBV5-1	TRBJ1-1	CASSSRKSKNTEAFF	TGCGCCAGCAGCTCCCGAAAATCAAAGAACACTGAAGCTTTCTTT
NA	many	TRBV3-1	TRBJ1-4	CASSQPQGPNEKLFF	TGTGCCAGCAGCCAACCACAGGGACCTAATGAAAAACTGTTTTTT
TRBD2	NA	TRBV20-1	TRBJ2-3	CSARGLAGPTTGLDTQYF	TGCAGTGCTAGGGGACTAGCGGGGCCAACCACGGGTTTAGATACGCAGTATTTT
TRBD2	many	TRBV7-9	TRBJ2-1	CASSSASGGAKEQFF	TGTGCCAGCAGTTCCGCTAGCGGGGGGGCGAAGGAGCAGTTCTTC
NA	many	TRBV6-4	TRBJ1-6	CASSDRFDSQFSSPLNF	TGTGCCAGCAGTGACCGTTTCGACAGCCAGTTTAGTTCACCCCTCAACTTT
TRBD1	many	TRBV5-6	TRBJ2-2	CASREGQGRTGELFF	TGTGCCAGCAGGGAAGGACAGGGACGTACTGGGGAGCTGTTTTTT
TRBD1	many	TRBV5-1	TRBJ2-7	CASSLGQANEQYF	TGCGCCAGCAGCCTGGGACAGGCTAACGAGCAGTACTTC
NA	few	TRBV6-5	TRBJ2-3	CASSYSGRGADTQYF	TGTGCCAGCAGTTACTCGGGCAGGGGGGCAGATACGCAGTATTTT
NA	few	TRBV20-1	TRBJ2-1	CSARATGRHEQFF	TGCAGTGCTAGAGCCACGGGAAGGCATGAGCAGTTCTTC
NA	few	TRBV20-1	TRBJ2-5	CSARDRVLETQYF	TGCAGTGCTAGAGATCGGGTCTTAGAGACCCAGTACTTC
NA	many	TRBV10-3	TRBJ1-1	CAIRGIDRNTEAFF	TGTGCCATCAGGGGGATCGACAGGAACACTGAAGCTTTCTTT
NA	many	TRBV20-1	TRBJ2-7	CSAHAYEQYF	TGCAGTGCGCATGCCTACGAGCAGTACTTC
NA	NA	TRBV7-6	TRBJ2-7	CASSLGDPSSYFEQYF	TGTGCCAGCAGCTTAGGGGACCCCTCGTCCTACTTTGAGCAGTACTTC
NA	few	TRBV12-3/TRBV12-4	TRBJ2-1	CASSPSTAGHEQFF	TGTGCCAGCAGCCCAAGTACGGCGGGGCATGAGCAGTTCTTC
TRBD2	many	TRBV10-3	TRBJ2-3	CASGGPDTQYF	TGTGCCAGCGGGGGACCAGATACGCAGTATTTT
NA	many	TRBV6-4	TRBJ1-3	CASSHDDGNTIYF	TGTGCCAGCAGCCACGACGATGGAAACACCATATATTTT